Shown below are 31 T cell receptor beta chains from a single sample sequenced in a study of T-cell reconstitution after alpha-beta-depleted transplantation in children. Molecular barcoding with unique molecular identifiers was used for the TCRbeta library. TCRdb itself ran the PCR reads through MiXCR, one entry per CDR3 protein. The profile covers about 600,000 distinct CDR3 sequences, with roughly a tenth appearing a single time and less than 4.5% taken by the ten largest. Specimen: PBMCs from the stem cell graft donor, collected from the stem cell graft. The receptors originated from a human donor who donated a stem cell graft to a child with acute myeloid leukemia.

This clonotype was counted a few times. This chain uses TRBV5-1 with TRBJ2-2; D is possibly TRBD1 (5 bases). Per the germline V gene, CDR1 is SGHRS and CDR2 is YFSETQ. Deletions cut 4 bases from V and 4 bases from J, with 20 bases between. The CDR3 is 17 amino acids. CDR3 sequence (DNA): TGCGCCAGCAGCATTAACCCAACAGGTTCGAGCACCGGGGAGCTGTTTTTT. Protein product: CASSINPTGSSTGELFF.

This clonotype was found a few times. J is TRBJ2-2 and V is TRBV12-5; D is possibly TRBD2 (6 bases). CDR1 LGHNT and CDR2 FRNRAP come from the germline V gene. V was shortened by 2 bases and J by 4 bases, with 20 bases between the two germline ends. This CDR3 is built from 18 residues. The CDR3 DNA sequence: TGTGCTAGTGGTTTGCCGAACCCCACAAGGAGGGCCACCGGGGAGCTGTTTTTT. Amino acids: CASGLPNPTRRATGELFF.

This chain connects TRBV20-1 to TRBJ2-2; TRBD2 matches at 10 bases. Germline trimming cut 2 bases from V and 4 bases from J; bases unmatched to any gene: 7. Germline-derived CDR1 and CDR2 are DFQATT and SNEGSKA (reference sequence). CDR3 length: 16 residues. CDR3 nucleotide sequence: TGCAGTGCTAGAAATACTCTAGCGGGAGTCACCGGGGAGCTGTTTTTT. This codes for CSARNTLAGVTGELFF.

Ten or more counts support this clonotype. V is TRBV10-3 and J is TRBJ1-5; TRBD1 matches at 9 bases. The V segment lost 4 bases and the J segment 8 bases; nucleotides outside the gene matches: 6. Looked up from germline, CDR1 is ENHRY and CDR2 is SYGVKD. The CDR3 spans 14 residues. CDR3 loop: CAISGGQGMEPQHF. As DNA, the CDR3 is TGTGCCATCAGTGGGGGACAGGGAATGGAGCCCCAGCATTTT.

This rearrangement joins TRBV5-1 to TRBJ2-7, with D possibly TRBD2 on 6 matching bases. Trimming cost V 6 bases and J 6 bases, with 13 bases left between them. Germline CDR1 SGHRS, CDR2 YFSETQ. The CDR3 covers 12 residues. DNA of the CDR3: TGCGCCAGCATGGCGGGGCCCTCCGAGCAGTACTTC. Protein: CASMAGPSEQYF. Full variable domain (outside the CDR3, taken from reference TRBV5-1 and TRBJ2-7): KAGVTQTPRYLIKTRGQQVTLSCSPISGHRSVSWYQQTPGQGLQFLFEYFSETQRNKGNFPGRFSGRQFSNSRSEMNVSTLELGDSALYLCASMAGPSEQYFGPGTRLTVT.

This clonotype appeared a few times. The CDR3 bases are TGTGCCAGCAGCTGGGGACAGGGAGGTGGTTACGAGCAGTACTTC. Protein: CASSWGQGGGYEQYF. This chain connects TRBV7-2 to TRBJ2-7; 9 nucleotides align to TRBD1. Germline V CDR1 and CDR2: SGHTA, FQGNSA. The CDR3 is 15 residues long. J gave up 4 bases and V 4 bases, and 8 bases lay outside the gene matches.

At least ten counts were recorded for this clonotype. The rearrangement joins TRBV12-3 or TRBV12-4 to TRBJ2-7; maybe TRBD1 (5 bases). V gave up 3 bases and J gave up 6 bases, with 9 bases separating them. This CDR3 has 12 residues. The CDR3 protein is CASSFGQGEQYF. The CDR3 coding sequence is TGTGCCAGCAGTTTTGGGCAGGGCGAGCAGTACTTC.

This clonotype was picked up many times. The J gene is TRBJ2-5, the V gene TRBV6-5; D uncertain. From germline, CDR1 is MNHEY and CDR2 SVGAGI. The CDR3 loop spans 13 amino acids. V was pared by 7 bases and J by 2 bases, with 11 bases between. In DNA, the CDR3 is TGTGCCAGCATTTCGAACGAGCAAGAGACCCAGTACTTC. Residues: CASISNEQETQYF.

This clonotype was counted ten times or more. The V gene is TRBV4-2, the J gene TRBJ2-4; D perhaps matches TRBD1 (6 bases). The CDR3 consists of 16 residues. V dropped 0 bases and J dropped 1 base, with 10 bases sitting between them. Germline lookup yields CDR1 LGHNA and CDR2 YNFKEQ. The CDR3 region is CASSQESGAAKNIQYF. For the CDR3, the DNA is TGTGCCAGCAGCCAAGAGTCAGGGGCGGCCAAAAACATTCAGTACTTC.

The CDR3 bases are TGTGCCAGCAGTCCAATCAGAGGGTTAGCGGGAGGGCATGATCTTGAGCAGTTCTTC. Translation: CASSPIRGLAGGHDLEQFF. V and J are TRBV27 and TRBJ2-1; TRBD2 agrees at 11 bases. The ends lost 5 bases at V and 9 bases at J; junction bases unmatched: 21. CDR3 length: 19 residues. Germline V lookup: CDR1 MNHEY, CDR2 SMNVEV (reference sequence).

With regard to this clonotype: Relative to the germline gene, one junction end is altered; a read error may explain this. This sequence joins TRBV7-3 and TRBJ1-2, with 8 nucleotides matching TRBD1. CDR3 length: 13 residues. Germline V CDR1 and CDR2: SGHTA, FQGTGA. Written as DNA, the CDR3 is TGTGCCAGCAGCTCAGGGGGCCCCTCGAGACTTGCCTTC. Protein sequence: CASSSGGPSRLAF. Full variable domain (outside the CDR3, taken from reference TRBV7-3 and TRBJ1-2): GAGVSQTPSNKVTEKGKYVELRCDPISGHTALYWYRQSLGQGPEFLIYFQGTGAADDSGLPNDRFFAVRPEGSVSTLKIQRTERGDSAVYLCASSSGGPSRLAFGSGTRLTVV.

The J gene is TRBJ2-1, the V gene TRBV10-3; D might be TRBD2 (7 bases). The CDR3 length is 15 residues. The V and J ends lost 0 bases and 6 bases respectively, with 12 bases between them. The germline V gene encodes CDR1 ENHRY and CDR2 SYGVKD. The CDR3 nucleotides read TGTGCCATCAGTGAGTCGAGGGGAGGGGGCAATGAGCAGTTCTTC. Amino acids: CAISESRGGGNEQFF.

The rearrangement links TRBV20-1 to TRBJ1-4; perhaps TRBD1 as D (6 bases). Germline-derived CDR1 and CDR2 are DFQATT and SNEGSKA (reference sequence). The CDR3 contains 14 residues. The CDR3 reads CRDYQDSSNEKLFF. The CDR3 DNA reads as TGCAGAGACTACCAGGACAGCAGTAATGAAAAACTGTTTTTT.

The chain links TRBV24-1 to TRBJ2-1; perhaps D is TRBD1 or TRBD2 (12 bases each). Trimming left V 10 bases short and J 4 bases short, with 25 bases between. The CDR3 is 17 residues long. CDR1 and CDR2 from the germline V gene are KGHDR and SFDVKD. This CDR3 reads CATGQGASGRAYNEQFF. CDR3 coding DNA: TGTGCCACGGGACAGGGGGCTAGCGGGAGGGCATACAATGAGCAGTTCTTC.

This clonotype was recorded a few times. The chain combines TRBV12-5 with TRBJ2-7; TRBD1 matches 8 bases. Per the germline V gene, CDR1 is LGHNT and CDR2 is FRNRAP. V gave up 1 base and J gave up 2 bases; unmatched junction bases: 7. The CDR3 extends over 16 amino acids. Here the CDR3 DNA reads TGTGCTAGTGGTTTGGCTACAGGGGGTATGACCTACGAGCAGTACTTC. Protein sequence: CASGLATGGMTYEQYF. Combining the CDR3 with reference TRBV12-5 and TRBJ2-7 gives the whole variable domain DARVTQTPRHKVTEMGQEVTMRCQPILGHNTVFWYRQTMMQGLELLAYFRNRAPLDDSGMPKDRFSAEMPDATLATLKIQPSEPRDSAVYFCASGLATGGMTYEQYFGPGTRLTVT.

This clonotype was observed a handful of times. The V and J genes are TRBV15 and TRBJ2-5; 7 bases line up with TRBD1. V dropped 5 bases and J dropped 5; count of bases not matched to a gene: 11. The germline V gene encodes CDR1 LNHNV and CDR2 YYDKDF (reference sequence). This CDR3 has 15 residues. This CDR3 reads CATSGYRGFSETQYF. The CDR3 DNA reads as TGTGCCACCAGCGGATACAGGGGATTTAGCGAGACCCAGTACTTC.

This clonotype was found a few times. The rearrangement uses TRBV12-3 or TRBV12-4 and TRBJ2-2; 8 bases are a match to TRBD2. With V trimmed by 7 bases and J by 5 bases, 3 bases remained unmatched. This CDR3 is built from 13 residues. In DNA, the CDR3 is TGTGCCAGCACACCTAGCGGGACCGGGGAGCTGTTTTTT. Its translation is CASTPSGTGELFF.

The V gene is TRBV6-5, the J gene TRBJ1-2; 8 bases match TRBD1. The CDR3 has 13 residues. The germline V gene has CDR1 MNHEY and CDR2 SVGAGI. V shed 6 bases and J 8 bases; nucleotides not matched to a gene: 8. The CDR3 region has the DNA TGTGCCAGCAGCCCCCGCAGGGGGCGAGGCTACACCTTC. Amino acids: CASSPRRGRGYTF.

In this sample, this clonotype turned up a few times. This sequence joins TRBV4-2 and TRBJ1-3, with D possibly TRBD1 on 6 matching bases. CDR1 LGHNA and CDR2 YNFKEQ come from the germline V gene. The CDR3 is 15 residues long. Between the trimmed V and J ends, which lost 1 base and 4 bases, there was a span of 11 bases. The CDR3 nucleotides are TGTGCCAGCAGCCAAGTAGGAGGGGGGGGAAACACCATATATTTT. Protein: CASSQVGGGGNTIYF.

V gene TRBV6-5 combines with J gene TRBJ2-7, with D tentatively TRBD2 (6 bases). V lost 6 bases and J 3 bases, leaving 9 bases between the germline ends. The germline V gene has CDR1 MNHEY and CDR2 SVGAGI. The length of the CDR3 is 12 residues. The CDR3 protein is CASRRDGYEQYF. CDR3 DNA: TGTGCCAGCAGGCGGGACGGCTACGAGCAGTACTTC.

As for this clonotype: A much larger clonotype is one base distant, so this may be a read error. The V and J genes are TRBV29-1 and TRBJ2-5; D is unresolved. There are 12 residues in the CDR3. CDR1 SQVTM and CDR2 ANQGSEA come from the germline V gene. The CDR3 spells CSAGRQQETLYF. The CDR3 bases are TGCAGCGCTGGACGGCAACAAGAGACCCTGTACTTC. Full variable domain (missing parts from reference TRBV29-1 and TRBJ2-5): SAVISQKPSRDICQRGTSLTIQCQVDSQVTMMFWYRQQPGQSLTLIATANQGSEATYESGFVIDKFPISRPNLTFSTLTVSNMSPEDSSIYLCSAGRQQETLYFGPGTRLLVL.

This clonotype was counted many times. The gene calls are TRBV20-1 and TRBJ2-5; 9 nucleotides line up with TRBD2. Looked up from germline, CDR1 is DFQATT and CDR2 is SNEGSKA (reference sequence). The CDR3 loop spans 15 amino acids. J gave up 5 bases and V 3 bases, and 10 bases lay outside the gene matches. The DNA for the CDR3 is TGCAGTGCTAGTCATCGGGGGACTAGCATGGAGACCCAGTACTTC. As protein: CSASHRGTSMETQYF.

The table lists this clonotype with many counts. This chain uses TRBV4-3 with TRBJ1-6; D unclear. This CDR3 region has 18 residues. Trimming removed 3 bases at V and 4 bases at J, with 19 bases between. Germline V gene sequence: CDR1 LGHNA, CDR2 YSLEER. Written as DNA, the CDR3 is TGCGCCAGCAGCCAGGGTAGGGTCGACTTCCCTTATAATTCACCCCTCCACTTT. Protein sequence: CASSQGRVDFPYNSPLHF.

The V call is TRBV7-3, the J call TRBJ2-7; TRBD1 aligns across 12 bases. The V and J ends lost 5 bases and 6 bases, in that order; junction bases with no gene match: 11. The germline gives CDR1 SGHTA, CDR2 FQGTGA. The CDR3 covers 16 residues. The CDR3 loop is CASSQGTGGPSGEQYF. Written as DNA, the CDR3 is TGTGCCAGCAGCCAAGGGACAGGGGGCCCCTCGGGCGAGCAGTACTTC.

This clonotype was found many times. V and J are TRBV7-3 and TRBJ2-1; D is possibly TRBD2 (6 bases). Germline CDR1 reads SGHTA; CDR2 reads FQGTGA. V gave up 2 bases and J gave up 5 bases, with 10 bases separating them. The CDR3 runs to 14 residues. The CDR3 reads CASSLSSGDNEQFF. In DNA, the CDR3 is TGTGCCAGCAGCTTATCTTCGGGGGACAATGAGCAGTTCTTC.

This chain joins TRBV6-5 and TRBJ2-5, with 10 bases that match TRBD1. V lost 4 bases to trimming and J lost 4 bases; unmatched junction nucleotides: 6. The CDR3 has 15 amino acids. Germline V gene data show CDR1 as MNHEY and CDR2 as SVGAGI. As DNA, the CDR3 is TGTGCCAGCAGTTCCCCGACAGGGGGCGGAGAGACCCAGTACTTC. Translating gives CASSSPTGGGETQYF.

This clonotype was recorded many times. V is TRBV18 and J is TRBJ2-1; TRBD2 is a possible D gene (6 bases). With 2 bases removed from V and 6 bases from J, the gap between germline ends came to 17 bases. The CDR3 is made up of 16 amino acids. Germline V gene data show CDR1 as KGHSH and CDR2 as LQKENI. DNA of the CDR3: TGTGCCAGCTCACCAATTCCAAGGATCGGGGGCAATGAGCAGTTCTTC. It codes for CASSPIPRIGGNEQFF.

This clonotype showed up many times. This chain joins TRBV5-1 and TRBJ2-3, with a weak D call TRBD2 (6 bases). CDR3 length equals 16 residues. The germline gives CDR1 SGHRS, CDR2 YFSETQ. The V end was cut by 2 bases, the J end by 0 bases, with 13 bases between. The CDR3 spells CASSFVLGTSTDTQYF. In nucleotides, the CDR3 is TGCGCCAGCAGCTTCGTGCTAGGGACTAGCACAGATACGCAGTATTTT.

This clonotype has ten or more counts. V is TRBV3-1 and J is TRBJ2-1; TRBD1 is a possible D gene (6 bases). The CDR3 sequence is 16 residues long. CDR1 is LGHDT, CDR2 YNNKEL, per germline (reference sequence). Trimming left V 4 bases short and J 9 bases short, with 22 bases between. The CDR3 loop reads CASSLQGGYRNSEQFF. CDR3 nucleotide sequence: TGTGCCAGCAGCCTTCAAGGGGGATATAGGAACAGTGAGCAGTTCTTC.

In its sample, this clonotype was seen many times. The rearrangement uses TRBV6-2 or TRBV6-3 and TRBJ2-2; D is unresolved. The germline V and J ends were trimmed by 6 bases and 8 bases, with 16 bases remaining between them. The CDR3 runs 14 residues. Germline loops: CDR1 MNHEY, CDR2 SVGEGT. The CDR3 DNA follows: TGTGCCAGCAGCCCCCCAGGCCTAAATGGGGAGCTGTTTTTT. This gives the protein CASSPPGLNGELFF.

This clonotype turned up a few times. The chain employs TRBV28 and TRBJ2-3; D perhaps matches TRBD2 (7 bases). Trimming took off 2 bases at V and 4 bases at J, with 16 bases between the two ends. Germline V gene data show CDR1 as MDHEN and CDR2 as SYDVKM. This CDR3 comprises 16 residues. CDR3 loop: CASSLVGGPRADTQYF. CDR3 in DNA: TGTGCCAGCAGTTTAGTGGGGGGGCCTAGGGCAGATACGCAGTATTTT. Looking up the rest from reference TRBV28 and TRBJ2-3 gives the full variable domain: DVKVTQSSRYLVKRTGEKVFLECVQDMDHENMFWYRQDPGLGLRLIYFSYDVKMKEKGDIPEGYSVSREKKERFSLILESASTNQTSMYLCASSLVGGPRADTQYFGPGTRLTVL.